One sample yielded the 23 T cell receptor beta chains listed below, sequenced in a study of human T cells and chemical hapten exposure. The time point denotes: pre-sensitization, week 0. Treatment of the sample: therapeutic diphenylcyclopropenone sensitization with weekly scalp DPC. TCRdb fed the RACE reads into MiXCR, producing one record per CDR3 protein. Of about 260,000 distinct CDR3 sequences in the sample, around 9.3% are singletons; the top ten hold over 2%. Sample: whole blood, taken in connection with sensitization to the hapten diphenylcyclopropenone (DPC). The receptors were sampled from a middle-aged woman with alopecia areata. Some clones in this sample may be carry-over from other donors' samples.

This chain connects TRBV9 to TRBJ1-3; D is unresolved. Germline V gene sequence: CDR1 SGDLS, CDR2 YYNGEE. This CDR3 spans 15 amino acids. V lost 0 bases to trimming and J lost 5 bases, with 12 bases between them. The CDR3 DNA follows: TGTGCCAGCAGCGTAGGGGAACTAGAAAGAAACACCATATATTTT. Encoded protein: CASSVGELERNTIYF.

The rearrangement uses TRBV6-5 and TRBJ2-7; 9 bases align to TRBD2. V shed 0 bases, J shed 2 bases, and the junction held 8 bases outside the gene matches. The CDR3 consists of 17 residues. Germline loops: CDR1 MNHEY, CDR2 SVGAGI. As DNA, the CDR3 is TGTGCCAGCAGTTACTCCCTTATGGCTAGCGGGGCCTACGAGCAGTACTTC. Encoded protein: CASSYSLMASGAYEQYF.

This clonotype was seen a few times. The CDR3 coding sequence is TGCAGTGCCCGACCGTCTAGCGGTTACAATGAGCAGTTCTTC. It codes for CSARPSSGYNEQFF. The chain is built from TRBV20-1 and TRBJ2-1; 7 bases are a match to TRBD2. Germline V lookup: CDR1 DFQATT, CDR2 SNEGSKA (reference sequence). This CDR3 is built from 14 residues. The V and J ends lost 6 bases and 4 bases, in that order; junction bases with no gene match: 9.

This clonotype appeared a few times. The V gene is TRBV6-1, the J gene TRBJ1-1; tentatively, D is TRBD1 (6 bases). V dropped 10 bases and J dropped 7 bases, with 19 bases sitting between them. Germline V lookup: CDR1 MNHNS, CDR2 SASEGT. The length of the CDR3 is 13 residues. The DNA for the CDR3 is TGTGCCACTCGGGGGACACCTTCTGTTGAAGCTTTCTTT. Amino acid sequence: CATRGTPSVEAFF.

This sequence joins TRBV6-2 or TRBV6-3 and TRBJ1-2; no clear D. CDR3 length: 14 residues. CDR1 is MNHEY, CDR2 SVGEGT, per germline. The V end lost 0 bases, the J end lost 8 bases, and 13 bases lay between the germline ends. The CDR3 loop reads CASSYSGSLPGYTF. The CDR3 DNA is TGTGCCAGCAGTTACTCCGGGAGCCTGCCCGGCTACACCTTC.

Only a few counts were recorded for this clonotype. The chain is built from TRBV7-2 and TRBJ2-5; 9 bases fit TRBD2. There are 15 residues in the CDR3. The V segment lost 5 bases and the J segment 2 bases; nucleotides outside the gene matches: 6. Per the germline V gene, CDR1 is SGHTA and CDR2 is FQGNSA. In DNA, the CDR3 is TGTGCCAGCAGCCAGACTAGCGGCCCACAAGAGACCCAGTACTTC. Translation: CASSQTSGPQETQYF.

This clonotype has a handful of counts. CDR3 sequence reads: CATGNRIVTEAFF. For the CDR3, the DNA is TGTGCCACCGGGAACAGGATAGTCACTGAAGCTTTCTTT. The chain carries TRBV28 and TRBJ1-1; perhaps TRBD1 as D (5 bases). Trimming took 10 bases from V and 4 from J, leaving 16 bases between them. Per germline, CDR1 MDHEN and CDR2 SYDVKM. This CDR3 contains 13 residues.

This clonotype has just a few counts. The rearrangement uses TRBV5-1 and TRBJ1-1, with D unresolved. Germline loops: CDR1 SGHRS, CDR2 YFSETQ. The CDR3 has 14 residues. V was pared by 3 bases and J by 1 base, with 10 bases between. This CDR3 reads CASSSGLENTEAFF. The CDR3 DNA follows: TGCGCCAGCAGCTCTGGACTGGAGAACACTGAAGCTTTCTTT.

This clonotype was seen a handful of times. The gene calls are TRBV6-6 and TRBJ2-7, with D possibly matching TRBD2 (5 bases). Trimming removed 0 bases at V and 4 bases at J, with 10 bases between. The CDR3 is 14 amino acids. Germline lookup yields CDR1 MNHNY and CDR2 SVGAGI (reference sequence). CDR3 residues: CASSYSGKLYEQYF. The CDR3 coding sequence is TGTGCCAGCAGTTACTCCGGGAAACTATACGAGCAGTACTTC.

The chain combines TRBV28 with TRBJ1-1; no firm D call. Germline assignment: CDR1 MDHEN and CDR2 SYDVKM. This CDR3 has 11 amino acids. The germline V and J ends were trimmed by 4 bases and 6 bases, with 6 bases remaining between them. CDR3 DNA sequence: TGTGCCAGCAGTTCACGGTCTGAAGCTTTCTTT. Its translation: CASSSRSEAFF.

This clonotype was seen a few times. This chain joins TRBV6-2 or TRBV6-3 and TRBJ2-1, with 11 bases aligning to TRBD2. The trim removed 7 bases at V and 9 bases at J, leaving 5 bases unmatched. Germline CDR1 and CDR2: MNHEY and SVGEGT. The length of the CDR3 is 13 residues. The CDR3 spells CASKIAGGGEQFF. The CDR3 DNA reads TGTGCCAGCAAGATAGCGGGAGGGGGTGAGCAGTTCTTC.

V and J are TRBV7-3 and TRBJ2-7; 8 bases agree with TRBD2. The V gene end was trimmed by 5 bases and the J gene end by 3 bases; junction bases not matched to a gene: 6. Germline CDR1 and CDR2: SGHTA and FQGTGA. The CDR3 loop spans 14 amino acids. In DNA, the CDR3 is TGTGCCAGCAGCCTCCTAGCGGGTAACTACGAGCAGTACTTC. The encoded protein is CASSLLAGNYEQYF.

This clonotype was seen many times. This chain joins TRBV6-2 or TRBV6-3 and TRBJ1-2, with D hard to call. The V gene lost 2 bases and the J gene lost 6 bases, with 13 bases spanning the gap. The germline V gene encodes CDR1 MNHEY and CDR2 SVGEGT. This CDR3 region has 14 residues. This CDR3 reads CASSYLTTGNGYTF. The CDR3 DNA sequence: TGTGCCAGCAGTTACCTTACGACGGGGAATGGCTACACCTTC.

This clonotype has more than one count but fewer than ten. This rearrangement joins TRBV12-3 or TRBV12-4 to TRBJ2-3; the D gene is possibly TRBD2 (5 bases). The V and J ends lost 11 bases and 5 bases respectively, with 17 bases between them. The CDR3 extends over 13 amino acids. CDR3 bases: TGTGCCTCGCAGGCGCAGCGGATAGATACGCAGTATTTT. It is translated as CASQAQRIDTQYF.

The chain's CDR3 is CASSTGLLAEEVMTDTQYF. DNA of the CDR3: TGTGCCAGCAGCACGGGACTTTTGGCGGAGGAAGTTATGACAGATACGCAGTATTTT. This chain joins TRBV12-3 or TRBV12-4 and TRBJ2-3; D is possibly TRBD2 (6 bases). V lost 6 bases to trimming and J lost 3 bases, with 28 bases between them. CDR3 length equals 19 residues.

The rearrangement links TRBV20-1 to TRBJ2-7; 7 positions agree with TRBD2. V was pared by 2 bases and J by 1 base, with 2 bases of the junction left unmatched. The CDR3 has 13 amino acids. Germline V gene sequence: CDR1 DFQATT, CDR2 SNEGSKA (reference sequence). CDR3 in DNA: TGCAGTGCTAGACGGGAGGCATCCTACGAGCAGTACTTC. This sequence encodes CSARREASYEQYF.

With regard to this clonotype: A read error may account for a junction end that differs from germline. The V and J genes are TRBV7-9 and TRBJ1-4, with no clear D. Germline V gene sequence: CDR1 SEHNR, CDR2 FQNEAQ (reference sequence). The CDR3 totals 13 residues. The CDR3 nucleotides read TGTGCCAGCAGCTCCCCGGTGGCCGAAAAACTGCTTTTT. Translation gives CASSSPVAEKLLF.

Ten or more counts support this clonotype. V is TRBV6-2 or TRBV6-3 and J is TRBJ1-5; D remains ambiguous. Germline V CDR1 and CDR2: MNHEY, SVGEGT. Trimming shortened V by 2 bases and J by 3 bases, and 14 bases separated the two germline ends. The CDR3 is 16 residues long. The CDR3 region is CASSYERRTVNQPQHF. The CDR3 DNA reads TGTGCCAGCAGTTACGAGAGACGCACGGTCAATCAGCCCCAGCATTTT.

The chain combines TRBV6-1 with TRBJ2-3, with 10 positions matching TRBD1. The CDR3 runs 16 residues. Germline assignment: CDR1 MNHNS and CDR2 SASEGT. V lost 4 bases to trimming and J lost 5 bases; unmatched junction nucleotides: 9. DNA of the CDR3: TGTGCCAGCAGTGGAACCGGGACAGGGGTACTAGATACGCAGTATTTT. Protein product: CASSGTGTGVLDTQYF.

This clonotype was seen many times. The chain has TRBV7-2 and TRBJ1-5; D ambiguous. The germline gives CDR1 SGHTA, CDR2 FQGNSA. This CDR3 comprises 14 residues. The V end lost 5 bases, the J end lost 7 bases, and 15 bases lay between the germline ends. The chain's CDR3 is CASSPFEGGQPQHF. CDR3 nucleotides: TGTGCCAGCAGCCCTTTTGAGGGCGGGCAGCCCCAGCATTTT. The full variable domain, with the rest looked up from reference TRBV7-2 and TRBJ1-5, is GAGVSQSPSNKVTEKGKDVELRCDPISGHTALYWYRQSLGQGLEFLIYFQGNSAPDKSGLPSDRFSAERTGGSVSTLTIQRTQQEDSAVYLCASSPFEGGQPQHFGDGTRLSIL.

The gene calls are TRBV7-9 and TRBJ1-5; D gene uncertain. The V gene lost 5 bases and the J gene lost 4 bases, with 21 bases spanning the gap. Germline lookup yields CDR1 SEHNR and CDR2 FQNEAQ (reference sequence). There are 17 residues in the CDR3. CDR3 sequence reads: CASSPGPLIGKNQPQHF. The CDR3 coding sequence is TGTGCCAGCAGCCCCGGCCCCCTAATAGGGAAGAATCAGCCCCAGCATTTT.

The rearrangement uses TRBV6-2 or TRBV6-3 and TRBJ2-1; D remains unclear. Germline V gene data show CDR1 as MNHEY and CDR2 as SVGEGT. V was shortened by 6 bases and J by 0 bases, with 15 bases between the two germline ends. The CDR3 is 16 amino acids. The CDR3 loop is CASRAHNLSSYNEQFF. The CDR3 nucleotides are TGTGCCAGCAGGGCCCACAACTTGAGCTCCTACAATGAGCAGTTCTTC.

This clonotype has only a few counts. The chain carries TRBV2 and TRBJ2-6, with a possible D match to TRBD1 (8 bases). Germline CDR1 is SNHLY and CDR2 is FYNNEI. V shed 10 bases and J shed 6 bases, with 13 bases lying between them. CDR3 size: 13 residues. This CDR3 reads CANRGREANVLTF. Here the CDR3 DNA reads TGTGCCAACAGGGGGAGGGAGGCCAACGTCCTGACTTTC.